These T cell receptor beta chains were read from a single sample in a study of T cells in Graves' hyperthyroidism and ophthalmopathy. Each CDR3 protein is one row after TCRdb ran MiXCR on the multiplex PCR reads. The table lists some 570,000 distinct CDR3 sequences, 12% to 15% of them singletons. Sequenced: blood. All receptors come from a woman aged 18-29 years with Graves' ophthalmopathy. CDR3s include the opening cysteine and the closing phenylalanine or tryptophan. D genes are given only for firm matches. The size entry is marked missing in some rows and otherwise reads once, few, many or a size class.

J gene,clone size,D gene,V gene,CDR3 DNA,CDR3 protein
TRBJ2-1,many,TRBD2,TRBV6-8,TGTGCCAGCAGTTACCTCGGACTAGCGGGAGGAAGCTCCTACAATGAGCAGTTCTTC,CASSYLGLAGGSSYNEQFF
TRBJ2-7,many,TRBD1,TRBV19,TGTGCCAGTAGTATAGGGGGACAGCCCCGCCGAGACGAGCAGTACTTC,CASSIGGQPRRDEQYF
TRBJ2-7,many,TRBD2,TRBV28,TGTGCCAGCAGTTCCGGGACTAGCGGGAGGGTATCCTACGAGCAGTACTTC,CASSSGTSGRVSYEQYF
TRBJ1-2,many,NA,TRBV28,TGTGCCAGCAGTTCCCCCCGCAGAGTCTATGGCTACACCTTC,CASSSPRRVYGYTF
TRBJ2-7,many,TRBD1,TRBV6-1,TGTGCCAGCAGTTACATCCCCTCCGGGACAGGGGCCCACGAGCAGTACTTC,CASSYIPSGTGAHEQYF
TRBJ1-5,NA,NA,TRBV5-1,TGCGCCGGCAGCCTGGGACAAGCCAATCAGCCCCAGCATTTT,CAGSLGQANQPQHF
TRBJ1-2,many,NA,TRBV6-2/TRBV6-3,TGTGCCAGCAAGAGGGATGACTATGGCTACACCTTC,CASKRDDYGYTF
TRBJ2-7,few,TRBD1,TRBV5-5,TGTGCCAGCAGCTTGACCCCCGGGACAGTCTCCTACGAGCAGTACTTC,CASSLTPGTVSYEQYF
TRBJ2-3,NA,NA,TRBV30,TGTGCCTGGAGTATTACGACTAGCACAGATACGCAGTATTTT,CAWSITTSTDTQYF
TRBJ2-3,many,TRBD1,TRBV6-2/TRBV6-3,TGTGCCAGCAGTACAGGGGGCAACACAGATACGCAGTATTTT,CASSTGGNTDTQYF
TRBJ1-2,many,NA,TRBV20-1,TGCAGTGCTAGAGATCAACGGTCCACCCTATATGGCTACACCTTC,CSARDQRSTLYGYTF
TRBJ1-6,NA,NA,TRBV28,TGTGCCAGCAGACCGGGGGGCTCCTATAATTCACCCCTCCACTTT,CASRPGGSYNSPLHF
TRBJ2-3,NA,NA,TRBV7-9,TGTGCCAGCAGCTTAGGGGGATCGCATCGTGGCACAGATACGCAGTATTTT,CASSLGGSHRGTDTQYF
TRBJ2-5,many,TRBD2,TRBV28,TGTGCCAGCAGTGATCTAGCGGGATCGCGGGAGACCCAGTACTTC,CASSDLAGSRETQYF
TRBJ1-1,few,NA,TRBV7-9,TGTGCCAGCAGCTTCGGCAGGGGGAACACTGAAGCTTTCTTT,CASSFGRGNTEAFF
TRBJ2-5,many,TRBD2,TRBV6-1,TGTGCCAGCAGTTACCCGGGAGGGGAGACCCAGTACTTC,CASSYPGGETQYF
TRBJ2-7,many,NA,TRBV6-2/TRBV6-3,TGTGCCAGCAGTTACTCCCCCCCGACCAACGAGCAGTACTTC,CASSYSPPTNEQYF
TRBJ2-7,few,NA,TRBV20-1,TGCAGTGCTAGATCCACGAGGACGCAGACCTACGAGCAGTACTTC,CSARSTRTQTYEQYF
TRBJ1-1,many,NA,TRBV5-1,TGCGCCAGCAGCTCGACCTTACGACCGTATGAAGCTTTCTTT,CASSSTLRPYEAFF
TRBJ1-5,NA,NA,TRBV12-3/TRBV12-4,TGTGCCAGCAGTTTCGATCCCTCGGCTCAGCCCCAGCATTTT,CASSFDPSAQPQHF
TRBJ2-1,many,NA,TRBV3-1,TGTGCCAGCAGCCAAGTGAAGTATGATTACAATGAGCAGTTCTTC,CASSQVKYDYNEQFF
TRBJ1-2,NA,NA,TRBV20-1,TGCGGGGGTACGGAGGACTATGGCTACACCTTC,CGGTEDYGYTF
TRBJ2-1,once,TRBD1,TRBV11-3,TGTGCCAGCAGCTCCACCAGGGGGCGCGGAAATGAGCAGTTCTTC,CASSSTRGRGNEQFF
TRBJ2-6,NA,NA,TRBV29-1,TGCAGCGTGTCTGGGGAGGAGGCTGCGCCTGGGGCCAACGTCCTGACTTTC,CSVSGEEAAPGANVLTF
TRBJ2-1,many,TRBD1,TRBV28,TGTGCCAGCAGCGCCAGGGGGTTGATATACAATGAGCAGTTCTTC,CASSARGLIYNEQFF
TRBJ2-1,few,NA,TRBV6-1,TGTGCCAGCAGTGAAAGAAACAATGAGCAGTTCTTC,CASSERNNEQFF
TRBJ2-7,many,NA,TRBV2,TGTGCCAGCAGTTTCTCGCAGGGGCAGTACTTC,CASSFSQGQYF
TRBJ2-5,many,NA,TRBV11-2,TGTGCCAGCAGCTTAGGTTCAGGGGGGAGCCGAGAGACCCAGTACTTC,CASSLGSGGSRETQYF
TRBJ2-1,NA,NA,TRBV11-2,TGTGCCAGCAGCTTAGGGCCGGGAGTGAGGAATGAGCAGTTCTTC,CASSLGPGVRNEQFF